At least ten counts were recorded for the clone carrying this T cell receptor beta chain. The sample is drawn from a study of response to subunit inactivated influenza vaccine. V was pared by 4 bases and J by 9 bases, with 10 bases between. This CDR3 spans 13 amino acids. Per germline, CDR1 SEHNR and CDR2 FQNEAQ (reference sequence). In TCRdb, the RT-PCR reads were re-called with MiXCR into one record per CDR3 protein. This sample carries approximately 530,000 distinct CDR3 sequences, roughly 7.9% of them seen once, and the ten largest clones take around 13%. The chain couples TRBV7-9 to TRBJ1-6, with D maybe TRBD1 (5 bases). The TCR originated in a man between 50 and 75 years old who received an inactivated influenza vaccine. The specimen was PBMCs from blood, collected roughly 24 months after vaccination. In nucleotides, the CDR3 is TGTGCCAGCAGCTCGGGGGGTGGTTCACCCCTCCACTTT. This encodes CASSSGGGSPLHF.